This T cell receptor beta chain was sequenced during a study of blood T cell repertoires in COVID-19. Study-wide background: Acute and convalescent COVID-19 specimens originated in the United States, Italy and Spain. Sources were T cells, B-cell-depleted T cells, or PBMCs; the material itself was cDNA or gDNA.

The V gene lost 1 base and the J gene lost 6 bases, with 10 bases spanning the gap. The CDR3 has 15 residues. The germline V gene encodes CDR1 SGHVS and CDR2 FNYEAQ. In the original analysis: Amplification of reference gene primers was used by the study to estimate nucleated cell counts. Profiling relied on immunoSEQ multiplex PCR, and the TCRdb table lists in-frame clones only, not all of them. V and J calls and clone size are as listed in that table; D and trimming were resolved from the DNA. In the table there are about 240,000 clones, 70% to 90% of which are singletons. Material: peripheral blood. The chain combines TRBV7-6 with TRBJ1-6; D ambiguous. This sequence originates from a woman in her 70s with active or convalescent COVID-19. The DNA of the CDR3 is TGTGCCAGCAGCTTAGGAGGGCAGATTAATTCACCCCTCCACTTT. Amino acids: CASSLGGQINSPLHF.